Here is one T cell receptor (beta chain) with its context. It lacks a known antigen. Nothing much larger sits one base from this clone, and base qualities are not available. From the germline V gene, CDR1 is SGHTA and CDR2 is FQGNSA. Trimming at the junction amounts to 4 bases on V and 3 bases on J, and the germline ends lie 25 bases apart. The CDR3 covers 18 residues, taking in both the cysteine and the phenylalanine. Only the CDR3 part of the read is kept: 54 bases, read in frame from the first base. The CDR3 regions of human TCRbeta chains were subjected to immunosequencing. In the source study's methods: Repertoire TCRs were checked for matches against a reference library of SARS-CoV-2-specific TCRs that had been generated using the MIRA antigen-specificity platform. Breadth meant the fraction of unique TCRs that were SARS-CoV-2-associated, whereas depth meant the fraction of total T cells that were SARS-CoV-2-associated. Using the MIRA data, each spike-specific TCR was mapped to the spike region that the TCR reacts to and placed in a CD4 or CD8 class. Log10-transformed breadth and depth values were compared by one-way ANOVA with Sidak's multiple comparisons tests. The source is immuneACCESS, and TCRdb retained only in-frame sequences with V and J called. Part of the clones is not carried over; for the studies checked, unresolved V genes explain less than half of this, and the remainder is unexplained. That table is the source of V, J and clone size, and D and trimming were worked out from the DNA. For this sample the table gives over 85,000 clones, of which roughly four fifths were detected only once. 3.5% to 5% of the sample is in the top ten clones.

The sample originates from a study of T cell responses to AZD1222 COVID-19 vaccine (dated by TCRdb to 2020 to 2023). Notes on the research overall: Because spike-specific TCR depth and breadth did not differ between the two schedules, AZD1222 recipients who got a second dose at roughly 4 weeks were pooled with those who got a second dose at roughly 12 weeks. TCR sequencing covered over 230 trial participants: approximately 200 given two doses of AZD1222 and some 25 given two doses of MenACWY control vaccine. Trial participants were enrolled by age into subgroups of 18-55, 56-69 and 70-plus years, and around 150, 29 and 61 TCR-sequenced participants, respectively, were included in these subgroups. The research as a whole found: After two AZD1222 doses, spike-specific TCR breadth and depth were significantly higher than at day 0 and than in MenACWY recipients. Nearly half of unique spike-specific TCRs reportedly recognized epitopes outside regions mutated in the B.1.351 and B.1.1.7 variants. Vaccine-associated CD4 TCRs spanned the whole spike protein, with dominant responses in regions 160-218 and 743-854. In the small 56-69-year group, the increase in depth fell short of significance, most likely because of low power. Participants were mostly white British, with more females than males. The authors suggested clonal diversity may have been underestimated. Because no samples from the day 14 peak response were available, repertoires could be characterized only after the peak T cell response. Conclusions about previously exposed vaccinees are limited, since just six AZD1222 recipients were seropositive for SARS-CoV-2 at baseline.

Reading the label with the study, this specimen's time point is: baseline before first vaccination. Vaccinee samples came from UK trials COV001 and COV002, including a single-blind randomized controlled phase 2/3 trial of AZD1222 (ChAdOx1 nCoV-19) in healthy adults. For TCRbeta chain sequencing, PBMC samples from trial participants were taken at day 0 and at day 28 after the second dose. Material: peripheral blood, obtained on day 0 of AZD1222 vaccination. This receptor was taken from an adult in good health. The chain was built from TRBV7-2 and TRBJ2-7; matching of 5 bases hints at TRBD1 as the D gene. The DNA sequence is TGTGCCAGCAGCTCTGAGGCACCCAGACACAGGTTTGGCTACGAGCAGTACTTC. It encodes CASSSEAPRHRFGYEQYF.